The clone carrying this T cell receptor beta chain was observed a few times. Its specificity is unknown. This specimen comes from a study of T cells in Graves' hyperthyroidism and ophthalmopathy. The CDR3 has 16 residues. The V end was cut by 4 bases, the J end by 4 bases, with 19 bases between. Germline V gene lookup returns CDR1 DFQATT and CDR2 SNEGSKA (reference sequence). No ophthalmopathy progression within 18 months constituted stable Graves' hyperthyroidism. Based on clinical symptoms, serum thyroxine and TRAb, thyroid ultrasound and orbital computed tomography, diagnoses were reached. Study-level findings and limits: In blood, most of the thyroid clonotypes expanded above 0.001 were also present.

Amplification of TCR beta CDR3 regions was performed using RNA transcripts as template. Carried out on the TCR CDR3, a first-round RT-PCR used the HTBI primer set. TCRdb re-derived calls from the multiplex PCR reads in MiXCR, one entry per CDR3 protein. The data hold 500,000 to 700,000 distinct CDR3 sequences, with over 15% observed a single time. Sequencing input: blood. The receptor was isolated from a woman between 18 and 29 years old with Graves' hyperthyroidism. V and J are TRBV20-1 and TRBJ2-2; maybe TRBD1 (6 bases). Here the CDR3 DNA reads TGCAGTGCTACCCATACCCCAGGGGCGGGCACCGGGGAGCTGTTTTTT. It translates to CSATHTPGAGTGELFF.